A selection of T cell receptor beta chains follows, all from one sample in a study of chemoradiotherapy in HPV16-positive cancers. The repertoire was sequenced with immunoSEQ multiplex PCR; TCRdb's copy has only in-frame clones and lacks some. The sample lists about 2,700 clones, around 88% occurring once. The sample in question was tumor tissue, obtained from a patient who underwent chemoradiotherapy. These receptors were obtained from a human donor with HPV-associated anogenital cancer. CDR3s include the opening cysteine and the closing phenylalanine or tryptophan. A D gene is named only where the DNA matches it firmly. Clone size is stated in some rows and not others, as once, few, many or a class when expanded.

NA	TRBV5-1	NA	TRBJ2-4	CASSGGGSALNIQYF	TGCGCCAGCAGCGGGGGCGGTTCGGCTCTAAACATTCAGTACTTC
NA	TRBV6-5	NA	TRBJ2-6	CASSYSFSSGANVLTF	TGTGCCAGCAGTTACTCGTTTTCCTCTGGGGCCAACGTCCTGACTTTC
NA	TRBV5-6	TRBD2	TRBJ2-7	CASSWGRDEQYF	TGTGCCAGCAGCTGGGGGAGGGACGAGCAGTACTTC
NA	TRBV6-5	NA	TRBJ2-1	CASSTRSYNEQFF	TGTGCCAGCAGTACACGTTCCTACAATGAGCAGTTCTTC
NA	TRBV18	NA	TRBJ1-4	CASSQTEGEKLFF	TGTGCCAGCTCACAGACAGAGGGTGAAAAACTGTTTTTT
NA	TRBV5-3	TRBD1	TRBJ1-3	CARSSGQGRRNTIYF	TGTGCCAGAAGCTCCGGACAGGGGCGGAGAAACACCATATATTTT
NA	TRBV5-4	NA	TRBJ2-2	CASSLDLNTGELFF	TGTGCCAGCAGCTTGGACCTGAACACCGGGGAGCTGTTTTTT
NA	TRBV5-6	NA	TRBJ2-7	CASRFVGGADEQYF	TGTGCCAGCAGGTTTGTAGGGGGGGCCGACGAGCAGTACTTC
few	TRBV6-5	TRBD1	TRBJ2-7	CASSPGQGNYEQYF	TGTGCCAGCAGTCCCGGACAGGGGAACTACGAGCAGTACTTC
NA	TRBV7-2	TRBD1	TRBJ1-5	CASSLRRTGSSQPQHF	TGTGCCAGCAGCTTAAGACGGACAGGGTCGAGTCAGCCCCAGCATTTT
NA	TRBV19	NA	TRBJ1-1	CASSMGIPEAFF	TGTGCCAGTAGTATGGGGATCCCTGAAGCTTTCTTT
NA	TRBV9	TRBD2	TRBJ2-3	CASSVDLGGATDTQYF	TGTGCCAGCAGCGTAGATCTCGGGGGGGCAACAGATACGCAGTATTTT
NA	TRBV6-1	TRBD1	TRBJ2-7	CASSPGQGWYEQYF	TGTGCCAGCAGTCCCGGACAGGGATGGTACGAGCAGTACTTC
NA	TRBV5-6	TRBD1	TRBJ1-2	CASSPQGRSYGYTF	TGTGCCAGCAGCCCACAGGGGAGAAGCTATGGCTACACCTTC
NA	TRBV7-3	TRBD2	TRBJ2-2	CASRLAGGSTGELFF	TGTGCCAGCAGGCTAGCGGGAGGAAGCACCGGGGAGCTGTTTTTT
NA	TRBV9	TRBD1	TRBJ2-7	CASSVEGGSEQYF	TGTGCCAGCAGCGTAGAAGGGGGCTCCGAGCAGTACTTC
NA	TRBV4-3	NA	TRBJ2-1	CASSQDSRGSYNEQFF	TGCGCCAGCAGCCAAGATAGCCGCGGCTCCTACAATGAGCAGTTCTTC
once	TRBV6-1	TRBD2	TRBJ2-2	CASSEWTSGSMELFF	TGTGCCAGCAGTGAATGGACTAGCGGGAGTATGGAGCTGTTTTTT
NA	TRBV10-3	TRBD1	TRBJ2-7	CAIRMTGGGDEQYF	TGTGCCATCAGAATGACAGGGGGCGGGGACGAGCAGTACTTC
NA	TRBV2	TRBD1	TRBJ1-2	CASSVTGAGGYTF	TGTGCCAGCAGTGTGACAGGGGCGGGCGGCTACACCTTC
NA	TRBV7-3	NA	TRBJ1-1	CASSLNGGYSEAFF	TGTGCCAGCAGCTTAAATGGCGGGTACTCTGAAGCTTTCTTT
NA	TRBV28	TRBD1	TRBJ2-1	CASTGDRGWDEQFF	TGTGCCAGCACCGGGGACAGGGGATGGGATGAGCAGTTCTTC
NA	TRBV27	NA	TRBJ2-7	CASSLPGQDNEQYF	TGTGCCAGCAGTTTACCTGGACAAGATAACGAGCAGTACTTC
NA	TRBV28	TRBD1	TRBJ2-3	CASSPPGQSTDTQYF	TGTGCCAGCAGCCCTCCGGGACAGAGCACAGATACGCAGTATTTT
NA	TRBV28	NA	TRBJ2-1	CASSPPPYNEQFF	TGTGCCAGCAGTCCCCCGCCCTACAATGAGCAGTTCTTC
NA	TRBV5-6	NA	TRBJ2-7	CASSLPGPSYEQYF	TGTGCCAGCAGCTTGCCAGGGCCGTCCTACGAGCAGTACTTC